What follows are 31 T cell receptor beta chains derived from one specimen sequenced in a study of shared clonotypes between healthy human individuals. Produced via immunoSEQ multiplex PCR; TCRdb's table is partial and in-frame only. The profile shows roughly 2,000,000 clones, approximately 92% of them singletons. Positive CCR7 selection of CD45RO-negative cells yielded the naive CD8 cells, and terminally differentiated effector memory CD45RA+ cells were excluded. The sequenced material came from naive CD8+ T cells from PBMCs. The receptors originated from a man aged 18 to 35 in good health. Some clones in this sample may be carry-over from other donors' samples.

The CDR3 DNA sequence: TGTGCCAGCAGCCCCCGGGACAGGAGTAACTATGGCTACACCTTC. Protein sequence: CASSPRDRSNYGYTF. The chain employs TRBV7-2 and TRBJ1-2; 8 bases map to TRBD1. The CDR3 is made up of 15 amino acids. Per germline, CDR1 SGHTA and CDR2 FQGNSA. V shed 5 bases, J shed 1 base, and the junction held 6 bases outside the gene matches.

This chain connects TRBV28 to TRBJ2-6; D uncertain. V dropped 7 bases and J dropped 0 bases, with 13 bases sitting between them. The CDR3 has 16 amino acids. Germline V gene sequence: CDR1 MDHEN, CDR2 SYDVKM. The CDR3 loop is CASKPGWSSGANVLTF. The CDR3 coding sequence is TGTGCCAGCAAGCCTGGGTGGAGCTCTGGGGCCAACGTCCTGACTTTC.

V usage is TRBV19 and J usage is TRBJ1-1; D is ambiguous. CDR1 and CDR2 from the germline V gene are LNHDA and SQIVND (reference sequence). Trimming pared 2 bases from V and 0 bases from J, leaving 13 bases between. The CDR3 totals 16 residues. The CDR3 protein is CASSIRRGPMNTEAFF. The CDR3 bases are TGTGCCAGTAGTATACGGAGAGGTCCGATGAACACTGAAGCTTTCTTT.

This chain links TRBV28 with TRBJ1-2; 9 nucleotides align to TRBD1. CDR3 length: 16 amino acids. In germline, CDR1 is MDHEN, CDR2 SYDVKM. The V segment lost 8 bases and the J segment 4 bases; nucleotides outside the gene matches: 14. For the CDR3, the DNA is TGTGCCAGCGGAACCGGGACAGGGCCCTCTACCTATGGCTACACCTTC. Translation gives CASGTGTGPSTYGYTF.

The rearrangement uses TRBV28 and TRBJ2-1, with a weak D call TRBD1 (6 bases). Deletions cut 7 bases from V and 9 bases from J, with 16 bases between. CDR3 length: 13 residues. The germline CDR1 and CDR2 sequences are MDHEN and SYDVKM. The DNA for the CDR3 is TGTGCCAGCACCCTCAGGGGCCGGGGTGAGCAGTTCTTC. It codes for CASTLRGRGEQFF.

The genes are TRBV29-1 and TRBJ1-1, with TRBD1 matching over 7 bases. This CDR3 has 13 amino acids. CDR1 and CDR2 from the germline V gene are SQVTM and ANQGSEA. The V segment lost 5 bases and the J segment 5 bases; nucleotides outside the gene matches: 8. The CDR3 is CSVLQGLGTEAFF. The CDR3 coding sequence is TGCAGCGTTTTACAGGGGTTAGGGACTGAAGCTTTCTTT.

The chain combines TRBV19 with TRBJ2-3, with 7 positions matching TRBD2. The CDR3 runs to 15 residues. Germline CDR1 and CDR2: LNHDA and SQIVND (reference sequence). Trimming at V came to 6 bases and at J to 4 bases, leaving 10 bases not matched to a gene. The CDR3 nucleotides are TGTGCCAGTAGCGCTACTAGCGCGGTCGCAGATACGCAGTATTTT. Protein sequence: CASSATSAVADTQYF.

The J gene is TRBJ1-1, the V gene TRBV28; D uncertain. The germline gives CDR1 MDHEN, CDR2 SYDVKM. The CDR3 consists of 13 residues. Trimming cost V 5 bases and J 4 bases, with 11 bases left between them. This CDR3 reads CASSMGLGTEAFF. For the CDR3, the DNA is TGTGCCAGCAGTATGGGGTTGGGCACTGAAGCTTTCTTT.

The rearrangement joins TRBV7-6 to TRBJ1-4, with D maybe TRBD1 (5 bases). The V end lost 5 bases, the J end lost 6 bases, and 19 bases lay between the germline ends. There are 16 residues in the CDR3. From germline, CDR1 is SGHVS and CDR2 FNYEAQ. The DNA of the CDR3 is TGTGCCAGCAGCCCGTCCGGGACTCCCCCCTATGAAAAACTGTTTTTT. Protein: CASSPSGTPPYEKLFF.

V gene TRBV27 combines with J gene TRBJ2-7; a possible D gene is TRBD1 (5 bases). CDR3 size: 15 residues. Between the trimmed V and J ends, which lost 5 bases and 4 bases, there was a span of 18 bases. CDR1 is MNHEY and CDR2 is SMNVEV in the germline V gene (reference sequence). In nucleotides, the CDR3 is TGTGCCAGCAGTCCCTACCCAGGGTCGGCGTACGAGCAGTACTTC. Translated, it gives CASSPYPGSAYEQYF.

This chain links TRBV7-9 with TRBJ2-1, with 10 bases matching TRBD2. CDR1 is SEHNR, CDR2 FQNEAQ, per germline (reference sequence). Trimming cost V 4 bases and J 6 bases; bases outside gene matches: 9. This CDR3 is 16 amino acids long. CDR3 sequence reads: CASSSAPSGSSNEQFF. CDR3 nucleotide sequence: TGTGCCAGCAGCTCTGCCCCTAGCGGGAGTAGCAATGAGCAGTTCTTC. Together with reference TRBV7-9 and TRBJ2-1, the CDR3 gives the full variable domain: DTGVSQNPRHKITKRGQNVTFRCDPISEHNRLYWYRQTLGQGPEFLTYFQNEAQLEKSRLLSDRFSAERPKGSFSTLEIQRTEQGDSAMYLCASSSAPSGSSNEQFFGPGTRLTVL.

This rearrangement joins TRBV5-6 to TRBJ2-7; 8 bases align to TRBD2. V lost 4 bases, J lost 3 bases, and 6 bases stayed unmatched. Germline-derived CDR1 and CDR2 are SGHDT and YYEEEE. This CDR3 is built from 14 residues. DNA for the CDR3: TGTGCCAGCAGCCTACTAGCGGAGCACTACGAGCAGTACTTC. Its translation is CASSLLAEHYEQYF. The whole variable domain, remainder taken from reference TRBV5-6 and TRBJ2-7, is DAGVTQSPTHLIKTRGQQVTLRCSPKSGHDTVSWYQQALGQGPQFIFQYYEEEERQRGNFPDRFSGHQFPNYSSELNVNALLLGDSALYLCASSLLAEHYEQYFGPGTRLTVT.

This rearrangement joins TRBV7-9 to TRBJ2-3; 7 bases fit TRBD2. Germline-derived CDR1 and CDR2 are SEHNR and FQNEAQ (reference sequence). Trimming took 2 bases from V and 2 from J; bases not matched to a gene: 7. The CDR3 totals 16 residues. In DNA form, the CDR3 reads TGTGCCAGCAGCTTAACTAGCGCCCTTTTCACAGATACGCAGTATTTT. Translating gives CASSLTSALFTDTQYF.

The rearrangement uses TRBV6-1 and TRBJ2-7; D gene uncertain. V lost 1 base and J 0 bases, leaving 13 bases between the germline ends. CDR1 and CDR2 from the germline V gene are MNHNS and SASEGT. This CDR3 region has 16 residues. CDR3 sequence reads: CASSEDGSLFSYEQYF. The CDR3 coding sequence is TGTGCCAGCAGTGAAGATGGCTCCCTTTTCTCCTACGAGCAGTACTTC.

This clone has just one count. This chain uses TRBV4-3 with TRBJ2-1; the match to TRBD2 covers 11 bases. The CDR3 spans 22 residues. CDR1 is LGHNA, CDR2 YSLEER, per germline. Trimming at V came to 0 bases and at J to 5 bases, leaving 21 bases not matched to a gene. The CDR3 loop reads CASSQEDSRLAGRVPPNNEQFF. CDR3 sequence (DNA): TGCGCCAGCAGCCAAGAAGACAGCCGACTAGCGGGAAGGGTCCCACCTAACAATGAGCAGTTCTTC.

This sequence joins TRBV30 and TRBJ2-6, with TRBD1 matching 7 bases. The CDR3 loop spans 16 amino acids. Losses at the gene ends were 6 bases for V and 0 bases for J; bases not matched to a gene: 8. CDR1 is GTSNPN and CDR2 is SVGIG in the germline V gene (reference sequence). CDR3 sequence (DNA): TGTGCCTGCGAGAGGACAGGTTCCTCTGGGGCCAACGTCCTGACTTTC. Translation: CACERTGSSGANVLTF.

The CDR3 DNA reads as TGTGCCAGCAGCCCAGCGGGACTTCGGGCCACAGATACGCAGTATTTT. The encoded protein is CASSPAGLRATDTQYF. The genes are TRBV7-9 and TRBJ2-3; TRBD2 matches 7 bases. V lost 5 bases to trimming and J lost 2 bases; unmatched junction nucleotides: 10. Germline V gene sequence: CDR1 SEHNR, CDR2 FQNEAQ (reference sequence). The CDR3 loop spans 16 amino acids. The full variable domain, completed using reference TRBV7-9 and TRBJ2-3, is DTGVSQNPRHKITKRGQNVTFRCDPISEHNRLYWYRQTLGQGPEFLTYFQNEAQLEKSRLLSDRFSAERPKGSFSTLEIQRTEQGDSAMYLCASSPAGLRATDTQYFGPGTRLTVL.

The genes are TRBV18 and TRBJ2-7; 10 bases match TRBD1. The CDR3 extends over 19 amino acids. With 2 bases clipped from V and 2 bases from J, the junction kept 15 bases outside the gene matches. Germline V gives CDR1 KGHSH, CDR2 LQKENI. The CDR3 sequence: CASSPIGGTGANFPYEQYF. CDR3 DNA sequence: TGTGCCAGCTCACCAATAGGCGGGACAGGGGCGAATTTCCCCTACGAGCAGTACTTC.

Regarding this clone: A junction boundary mismatches the germline segment, possibly from a read error. This chain links TRBV7-9 with TRBJ1-1; tentative D call: TRBD1 (6 bases). This CDR3 contains 13 residues. Germline lookup yields CDR1 SEHNR and CDR2 FQNEAQ (reference sequence). The DNA of the CDR3 is TGTGCCAGCAGCTTTTCAGGGGACCCGACGCAAGACTTT. As protein: CASSFSGDPTQDF.

The chain combines TRBV11-1 with TRBJ2-7; the match to TRBD1 covers 7 bases. The germline CDR1 and CDR2 sequences are SGHAT and FQDESV (reference sequence). Trimming took 8 bases from V and 3 from J; bases not matched to a gene: 10. This CDR3 spans 14 amino acids. The chain's CDR3 is CASGRQGRFYEQYF. CDR3 in DNA: TGTGCCAGCGGCAGACAGGGTAGGTTCTACGAGCAGTACTTC.

The V and J genes are TRBV19 and TRBJ2-1; D is possibly TRBD1 (6 bases). The CDR3 contains 15 residues. Looked up from germline, CDR1 is LNHDA and CDR2 is SQIVND (reference sequence). V dropped 7 bases and J dropped 2 bases, with 15 bases sitting between them. The CDR3 region has the DNA TGTGCCAGTACCCGACCAGGGGCGGCCTACAATGAGCAGTTCTTC. Amino acids: CASTRPGAAYNEQFF.

This rearrangement joins TRBV27 to TRBJ2-5; D is possibly TRBD2 (5 bases). Germline lookup yields CDR1 MNHEY and CDR2 SMNVEV (reference sequence). This CDR3 region has 13 residues. The V end was cut by 8 bases, the J end by 3 bases, with 13 bases between. The CDR3 region is CASQGLREETQYF. CDR3 in DNA: TGTGCCAGCCAAGGACTCCGGGAAGAGACCCAGTACTTC.

The V and J genes are TRBV2 and TRBJ1-3; a weak D match, TRBD1 (5 bases). The CDR3 totals 17 residues. Germline assignment: CDR1 SNHLY and CDR2 FYNNEI. The ends were cut back, 6 bases at V and 0 bases at J, with 18 bases in the middle. Here the CDR3 reads CASSPRGRPSSGNTIYF. The CDR3 region has the DNA TGTGCCAGCAGCCCTAGGGGCAGGCCGAGCTCTGGAAACACCATATATTTT.

This clone was recorded only once. This chain connects TRBV9 to TRBJ1-1; 8 bases are a match to TRBD1. The V segment lost 3 bases and the J segment 1 base; nucleotides outside the gene matches: 8. CDR3 length equals 16 residues. In germline, CDR1 is SGDLS, CDR2 YYNGEE. CDR3 loop: CASSERLQGGNTEAFF. In nucleotides, the CDR3 is TGTGCCAGCAGCGAACGACTACAGGGGGGGAACACTGAAGCTTTCTTT.

The chain has TRBV6-1 and TRBJ1-1; D is unclear. Germline-derived CDR1 and CDR2 are MNHNS and SASEGT. CDR3 length: 13 residues. Trimming removed 5 bases from V and 4 bases from J, with 11 bases in between. CDR3 coding DNA: TGTGCCAGCAGTCCCCGGGGAGGCACTGAAGCTTTCTTT. It yields the protein CASSPRGGTEAFF.

The genes are TRBV7-9 and TRBJ2-2; 9 bases are a match to TRBD2. CDR1 is SEHNR and CDR2 is FQNEAQ in the germline V gene (reference sequence). The V and J ends lost 4 bases and 7 bases, in that order; junction bases with no gene match: 13. The CDR3 consists of 17 residues. CDR3 protein: CASSSGTSMINHGELFF. CDR3 sequence (DNA): TGTGCCAGCAGCTCCGGGACTAGCATGATTAACCACGGGGAGCTGTTTTTT.

As to this clone: In the same sample, other DNA sequences code for this CDR3. The rearrangement links TRBV30 to TRBJ1-1; possibly TRBD1 for D (5 bases). The germline V and J ends were trimmed by 0 bases and 1 base, with 9 bases remaining between them. Germline values: CDR1 GTSNPN, CDR2 SVGIG (reference sequence). The CDR3 is 14 residues long. The CDR3 reads CAWSVRGGNTEAFF. CDR3 sequence (DNA): TGTGCCTGGAGTGTACGGGGGGGGAACACTGAAGCTTTCTTT. Full variable domain (missing parts from reference TRBV30 and TRBJ1-1): SQTIHQWPATLVQPVGSPLSLECTVEGTSNPNLYWYRQAAGRGLQLLFYSVGIGQISSEVPQNLSASRPQDRQFILSSKKLLLSDSGFYLCAWSVRGGNTEAFFGQGTRLTVV.

About this clone: The sample has other DNA sequences that encode this CDR3 too. V usage is TRBV30 and J usage is TRBJ2-2, with D hard to call. Trimming removed 0 bases at V and 6 bases at J, with 5 bases between. In germline, CDR1 is GTSNPN, CDR2 SVGIG (reference sequence). The CDR3 sequence is 12 residues long. This chain's CDR3 is CAWSVRAGELFF. For the CDR3, the DNA is TGTGCCTGGAGTGTTCGGGCCGGGGAGCTGTTTTTT.

The chain employs TRBV4-3 and TRBJ2-1; TRBD2 matches 7 bases. The CDR3 extends over 14 amino acids. CDR1 is LGHNA, CDR2 YSLEER, per germline. Trimming at V came to 1 base and at J to 3 bases, leaving 0 bases not matched to a gene. CDR3 in DNA: TGCGCCAGCAGCCAAGCTAGCGGCTACAATGAGCAGTTCTTC. Translation gives CASSQASGYNEQFF.

The chain is built from TRBV6-5 and TRBJ2-3; D possibly corresponds to TRBD2 (6 bases). The germline V gene encodes CDR1 MNHEY and CDR2 SVGAGI. The CDR3 totals 9 residues. V lost 11 bases to trimming and J lost 6 bases, with 6 bases between them. CDR3 DNA: TGTGCCGGGGGGGATACGCAGTATTTT. Amino acid sequence: CAGGDTQYF.

This clone was observed a handful of times. The chain joins TRBV29-1 to TRBJ2-5, with 10 bases matching TRBD2. The CDR3 covers 16 residues. Per germline, CDR1 SQVTM and CDR2 ANQGSEA. Germline trimming cut 5 bases from V and 5 bases from J; bases unmatched to any gene: 14. CDR3 in DNA: TGCAGCGTTAGCGGTCTAGCGGGAGAGGTAGGGGAGACCCAGTACTTC. Translating it yields CSVSGLAGEVGETQYF.